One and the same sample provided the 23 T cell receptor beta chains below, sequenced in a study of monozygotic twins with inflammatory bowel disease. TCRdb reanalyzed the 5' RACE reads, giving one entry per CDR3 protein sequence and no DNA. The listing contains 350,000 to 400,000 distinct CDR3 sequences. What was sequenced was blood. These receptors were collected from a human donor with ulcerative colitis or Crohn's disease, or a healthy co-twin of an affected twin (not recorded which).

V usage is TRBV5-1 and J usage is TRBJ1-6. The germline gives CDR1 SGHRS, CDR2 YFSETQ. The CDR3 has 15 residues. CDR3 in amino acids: CASSLEEGGNSPLHF.

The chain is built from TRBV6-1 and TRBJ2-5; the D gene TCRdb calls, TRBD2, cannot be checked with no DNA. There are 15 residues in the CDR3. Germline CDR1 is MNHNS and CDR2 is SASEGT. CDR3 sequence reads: CASEPNSGFQETQYF.

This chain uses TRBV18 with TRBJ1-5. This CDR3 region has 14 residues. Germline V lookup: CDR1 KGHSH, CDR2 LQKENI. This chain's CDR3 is CASSPGQNNQPQHF.

CDR3 protein: CASRQDSSYEQYF. The chain uses TRBV5-1 and TRBJ2-7; TCRdb indicates TRBD1, and absent DNA this call remains unverified. The CDR3 is 13 amino acids. The germline CDR1 and CDR2 sequences are SGHRS and YFSETQ. Combining the CDR3 with reference TRBV5-1 and TRBJ2-7 gives the whole variable domain KAGVTQTPRYLIKTRGQQVTLSCSPISGHRSVSWYQQTPGQGLQFLFEYFSETQRNKGNFPGRFSGRQFSNSRSEMNVSTLELGDSALYLCASRQDSSYEQYFGPGTRLTVT.

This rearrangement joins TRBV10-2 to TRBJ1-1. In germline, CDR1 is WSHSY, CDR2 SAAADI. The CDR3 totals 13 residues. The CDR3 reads CASSEAAVAEAFF.

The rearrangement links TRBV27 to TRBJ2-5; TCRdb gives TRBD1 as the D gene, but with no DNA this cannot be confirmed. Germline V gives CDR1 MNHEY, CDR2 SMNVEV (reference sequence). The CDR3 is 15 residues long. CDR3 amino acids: CASSAGLLGGETQYF.

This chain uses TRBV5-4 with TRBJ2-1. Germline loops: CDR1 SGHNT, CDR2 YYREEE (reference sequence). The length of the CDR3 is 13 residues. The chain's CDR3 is CASIGPIHNEQFF. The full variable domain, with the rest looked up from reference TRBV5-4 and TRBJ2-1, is ETGVTQSPTHLIKTRGQQVTLRCSSQSGHNTVSWYQQALGQGPQFIFQYYREEENGRGNFPPRFSGLQFPNYSSELNVNALELDDSALYLCASIGPIHNEQFFGPGTRLTVL.

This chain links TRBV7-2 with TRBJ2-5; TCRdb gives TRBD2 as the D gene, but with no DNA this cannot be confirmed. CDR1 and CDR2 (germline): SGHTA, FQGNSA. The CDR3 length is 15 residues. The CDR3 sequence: CASSSGTSRGETQYF.

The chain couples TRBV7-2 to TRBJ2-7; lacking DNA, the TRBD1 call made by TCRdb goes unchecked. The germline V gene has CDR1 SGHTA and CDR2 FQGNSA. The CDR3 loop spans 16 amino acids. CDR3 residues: CASSLAQTGLSYEQYF.

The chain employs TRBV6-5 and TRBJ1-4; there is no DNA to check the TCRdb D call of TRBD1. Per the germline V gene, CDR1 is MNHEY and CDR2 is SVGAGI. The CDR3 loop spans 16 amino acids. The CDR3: CASSYRSQATNEKLFF.

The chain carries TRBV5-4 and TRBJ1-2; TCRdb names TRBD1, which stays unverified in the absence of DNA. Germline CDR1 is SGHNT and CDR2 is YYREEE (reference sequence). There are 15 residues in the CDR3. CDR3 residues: CASSQIALGNYGYTF.

CDR3 amino acids: CASSSLRTSGGANEQFF. The genes are TRBV11-2 and TRBJ2-1; absent DNA, TCRdb's TRBD2 call cannot be checked. The CDR3 totals 17 residues. Germline assignment: CDR1 SGHAT and CDR2 FQNNGV.

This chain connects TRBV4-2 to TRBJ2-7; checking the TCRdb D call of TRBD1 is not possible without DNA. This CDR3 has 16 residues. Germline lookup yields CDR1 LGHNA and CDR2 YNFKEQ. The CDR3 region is CASSQDGGRNSYEQYF.

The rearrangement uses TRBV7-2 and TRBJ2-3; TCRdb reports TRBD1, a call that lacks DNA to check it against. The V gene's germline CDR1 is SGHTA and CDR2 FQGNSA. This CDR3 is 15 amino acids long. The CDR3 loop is CASSLRQGYTDTQYF.

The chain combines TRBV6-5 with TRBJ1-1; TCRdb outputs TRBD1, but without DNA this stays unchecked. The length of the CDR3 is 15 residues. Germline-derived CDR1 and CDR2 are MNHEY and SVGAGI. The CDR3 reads CASSYRTGNGAEAFF.

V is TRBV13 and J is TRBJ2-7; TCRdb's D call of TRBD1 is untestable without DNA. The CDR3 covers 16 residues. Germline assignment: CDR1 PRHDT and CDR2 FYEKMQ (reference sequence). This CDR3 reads CASSLVVQGYGYGQYF.

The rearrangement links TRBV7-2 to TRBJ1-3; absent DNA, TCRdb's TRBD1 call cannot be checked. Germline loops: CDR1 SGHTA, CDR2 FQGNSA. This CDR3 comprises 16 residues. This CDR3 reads CASSPGQGGSGNTIYF.

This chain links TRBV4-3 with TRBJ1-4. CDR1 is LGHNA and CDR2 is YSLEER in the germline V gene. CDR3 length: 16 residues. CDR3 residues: CASSPRMAATNEKLFF.

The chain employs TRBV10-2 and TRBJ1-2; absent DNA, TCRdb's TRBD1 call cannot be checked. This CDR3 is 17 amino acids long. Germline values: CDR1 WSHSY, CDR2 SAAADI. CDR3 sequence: CASSESYRDRVVHGYTF.

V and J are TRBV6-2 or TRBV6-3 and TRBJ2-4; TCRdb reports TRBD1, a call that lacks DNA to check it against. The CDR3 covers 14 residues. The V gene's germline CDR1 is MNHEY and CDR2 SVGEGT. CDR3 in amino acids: CASSYSAPEDIQYF.

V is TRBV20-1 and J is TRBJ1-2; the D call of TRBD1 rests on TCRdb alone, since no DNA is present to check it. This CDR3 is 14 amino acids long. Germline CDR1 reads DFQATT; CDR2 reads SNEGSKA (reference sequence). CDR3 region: CSAREGGGGYGYTF.

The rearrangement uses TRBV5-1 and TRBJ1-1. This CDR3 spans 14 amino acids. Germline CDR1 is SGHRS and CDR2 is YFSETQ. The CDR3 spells CASSLEQTYTEAFF.

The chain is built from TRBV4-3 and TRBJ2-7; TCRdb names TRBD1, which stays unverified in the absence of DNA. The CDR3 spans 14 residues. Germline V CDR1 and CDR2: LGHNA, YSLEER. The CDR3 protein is CASSQAMQGNEQYF.